This is a list of T cell receptor beta chains from one sample in a study of OX40 agonist ivuxolimab in advanced cancers. Clones were read by immunoSEQ multiplex PCR, and TCRdb kept only the in-frame ones, dropping some. This table has 40,000 to 55,000 clones, around 90% appearing once. The source material was CD4+ or CD8+ T cells sorted from blood, sampled in a trial of the OX40 agonist ivuxolimab. Source of these receptors: an adult with an advanced solid tumor such as melanoma, head and neck, liver or kidney cancer. Both conserved end residues are part of each CDR3. Each record gives: V gene, D gene, J gene, clone size, CDR3 protein, CDR3 DNA. A D gene is named only where the DNA matches it firmly. Clone size, where shown, is once, few, many, or a class for clones that have expanded.

TRBV6-1	TRBD1	TRBJ1-2	NA	CASSDEPTGTYGYTF	TGTGCCAGCAGTGACGAACCGACAGGGACCTATGGCTACACCTTC
TRBV4-3	TRBD2	TRBJ2-4	NA	CASSARLAGGGNIQYF	TGCGCCAGCAGCGCCCGACTAGCGGGAGGAGGGAACATTCAGTACTTC
TRBV9	NA	TRBJ1-5	NA	CASSRGGDQPQHF	TGTGCCAGCAGCAGGGGAGGGGACCAGCCCCAGCATTTT
TRBV29-1	NA	TRBJ2-3	NA	CSVETGGADTQYF	TGCAGCGTCGAAACCGGGGGCGCAGATACGCAGTATTTT
TRBV28	NA	TRBJ2-7	once	CASSWILSYEQYF	TGTGCCAGCAGTTGGATACTCTCCTACGAGCAGTACTTC
TRBV7-9	NA	TRBJ1-1	NA	CASSLGATEAFF	TGTGCCAGCAGCTTAGGGGCCACTGAAGCTTTCTTT
TRBV4-1	TRBD1	TRBJ2-7	few	CASSSTTGGTYEQYF	TGCGCCAGCAGCTCTACTACAGGGGGGACCTACGAGCAGTACTTC
TRBV7-3	TRBD1	TRBJ2-3	NA	CASSAGQGGTDTQYF	TGTGCCAGCAGCGCGGGACAGGGGGGCACAGATACGCAGTATTTT
TRBV5-1	NA	TRBJ2-7	NA	CASSLANTAYEQYF	TGCGCCAGCAGCTTGGCCAATACGGCCTACGAGCAGTACTTC
TRBV27	TRBD2	TRBJ2-1	NA	CASSSGTSGNNEQFF	TGTGCCAGCAGCTCCGGGACTAGCGGAAACAATGAGCAGTTCTTC
TRBV7-9	NA	TRBJ2-5	NA	CASSLGTSFVETQYF	TGTGCCAGCAGCCTGGGGACATCCTTCGTGGAGACCCAGTACTTC
TRBV6-5	NA	TRBJ1-1	once	CASRTGSAEAFF	TGTGCCAGCAGGACAGGTTCGGCTGAAGCTTTCTTT
TRBV5-1	TRBD1	TRBJ2-3	few	CASSLEGTASTDTQYF	TGCGCCAGCAGCTTGGAAGGGACAGCTAGCACAGATACGCAGTATTTT